This T cell receptor beta chain derives from a study of cytomegalovirus exposure and HLA in healthy donors. Study outcomes and limitations: HLA restriction was apparent for most CMV-associated TCR beta chains in a later analysis. Later, TCR association rates were found to vary by HLA locus, highest for DRB1 and lowest for HLA-C.

This clone came up a few times. Its antigen is as yet unknown. Vbeta (60) and Jbeta (13) primers were used in the PCR. Only in-frame clones appear in the TCRdb table, and some are missing; sequencing was by immunoSEQ multiplex PCR. Of about 190,000 clones listed, about four fifths are singletons. J gave up 5 bases and V 0 bases, and 6 bases lay outside the gene matches. The CDR3 contains 15 residues. CDR1 MNHNY and CDR2 SVGAGI come from the germline V gene (reference sequence). The chain joins TRBV6-6 to TRBJ1-1; TRBD1 aligns across 7 bases. The TCR was taken from a woman aged 50 to 60 in good health and CMV-seropositive. Sequencing was done on a sample of PBMCs. The CDR3 sequence is CASSYSDREGTEAFF. CDR3 sequence (DNA): TGTGCCAGCAGTTACTCTGACAGGGAAGGAACTGAAGCTTTCTTT.